The T cell receptor beta chain described here comes from a study of T cells in Graves' hyperthyroidism and ophthalmopathy. General study points: Most clonotypes that expanded in the thyroid above 0.001 also showed up in blood.

This CDR3 is 13 amino acids long. The V and J ends lost 1 base and 0 bases respectively, with 4 bases between them. Germline loops: CDR1 MNHNS, CDR2 SASEGT. Amplification of TCR beta CDR3 regions used RNA as the template. TCR CDR3 underwent first-round RT-PCR with the HTBI primer set. A single record per CDR3 protein comes from TCRdb applying MiXCR to the multiplex PCR reads. The profile shows under 300,000 distinct CDR3 sequences, roughly 15% of them singletons. This clonotype was detected many times. The antigen is unknown. Sequencing was done on a sample of blood. V and J are TRBV6-1 and TRBJ2-7; D is unclear. This TCR came from a woman aged 40 to 49 with Graves' hyperthyroidism. The DNA of the CDR3 is TGTGCCAGCAGTGAAGGCACCTCCTACGAGCAGTACTTC. It codes for CASSEGTSYEQYF.